The entry below describes one T cell receptor (beta chain). This clone was observed a few times. Its antigen is still unknown. There are no base qualities to consult, and no much larger clone falls within one base. For CDR1 and CDR2, the germline V gene lists MNHNS and SASEGT. V is cut back by 2 bases and J by 6 bases, with 7 bases in the junction unmatched. Counted from cysteine to phenylalanine, this CDR3 has 15 amino acids. This entry keeps only the CDR3 DNA: 45 bases, framed from base 1. About 500 nanograms of biopsy DNA per sample were submitted for commercial TCRB immunosequencing. Adaptive Biotechnology amplified CDR3 regions from genomic DNA with a two-step multiplex PCR that controlled for amplification bias. Primers covering every V and J gene segment were used in the first PCR, while barcodes and Illumina adapters were added in the second PCR. An Illumina instrument was used to sequence the CDR3 libraries. As for the original processing: The analysis drew on both the pipelines supplied by the vendor and custom analysis of the raw data in R/Bioconductor running R version 3.3.0. Clonality, ranging from 0 to 1, was calculated as the inverse of the normalised Shannon entropy of all productive clones. The repertoire share taken up by the top 100 clones defined high-frequency clones, and only clones that passed a 95% confidence test were kept. Repertoire diversity was measured with the Simpson index, and overlap between samples was measured with the Morisita-Horn index. Held by TCRdb, this immuneACCESS table contains in-frame sequences only and omits some clones. Under half of the omission traces to an unresolved V gene where checked; the cause of the rest is unknown. V and J calls and clone size are given by that table; D and trimming were obtained from the DNA. This sample gives over 8,500 clones in total; 75% to 85% of them show up just once. The top ten hold 14% of the sample.

The sample originates from a study of T cell repertoires in ileal Crohn's disease (dated by TCRdb to between 2018 and 2021). A note on the overall study: At the time of surgery, roughly 35% of patients were active smokers, and the median duration of disease was approximately 8 years. Every patient underwent surgery because of a complication, which was stricturing disease in around 60% of cases and penetrating disease in about 39%. About half of the patients received postoperative therapy: ten to eleven received thiopurines and 18 received anti-TNF agents. The M6 samples were biopsies of the neoterminal ileum collected during postoperative colonoscopy. TCR repertoire analysis was performed in approximately 52 Crohn's disease patients drawn from a prospective multicentre cohort. The study was conducted in parallel with a multicentre cohort that was designed to identify predictors of early endoscopic recurrence following ileocolonic resection. Endoscopic postoperative recurrence was defined as a Rutgeerts score above i0. A total of approximately 150 mucosal samples from approximately 57 patients were sequenced, collected from several sites on the surgical specimen and at postoperative endoscopy. What the authors observed across the whole study: The timing of postoperative endoscopy varied within the first year after surgery, and the median delay was approximately 6.6 months. A significantly higher proportion of clonal expansions was observed in active smokers at surgery than in non-smokers (roughly 27% vs 19%, p=0.02). Mucosal CD4 and CD8 T cells were sorted and sequenced only in a subgroup of patients, the size of which was not stated. Higher high-frequency clone percentages at surgery were associated with endoscopic recurrence; all patients with clonality above 26.8% (18/57) had recurrence. Compared with CD4 T cells, sorted CD8 T cells contained more high-frequency clones, which suggests that the mucosal expansions were mostly CD8.

The sample's time point label, in plain terms: neoterminal ileum biopsy at postoperative endoscopy, about 6 months after surgery. Adults with ileal or ileocolonic Crohn's disease for whom ileocolonic resection was indicated were considered eligible. Before DNA extraction, whole ileal mucosal biopsies were kept frozen at -80 degrees C. Genomic DNA was isolated from frozen whole biopsies using a TRizol-based method, and the DNA was quantified with a NanoDrop 2000 spectrophotometer. The chain employs TRBV6-1 and TRBJ1-5, with 7 junctional bases fitting TRBD1. Material for sequencing was ileal tissue. This TCR was sampled from an adult with Crohn's disease. The CDR3 reads CASSELTGSTQPQHF. Here is the DNA: TGTGCCAGCAGTGAACTGACAGGGAGTACTCAGCCCCAGCATTTT.